The clone carrying this T cell receptor beta chain was found once. This sample was included in a study of blood T cell repertoires in COVID-19. Whole-study context: From the United States, Italy and Spain came samples of acute and convalescent COVID-19. T cells, B-cell-depleted T cells, or PBMCs provided the cDNA or gDNA that served as material.

Losses at the gene ends were 1 base for V and 7 bases for J; bases not matched to a gene: 6. The V gene's germline CDR1 is SGDLS and CDR2 YYNGEE. This CDR3 has 16 amino acids. In the authors' workflow: Amplified reference gene primers provided the basis for estimating nucleated cell counts. Here immunoSEQ multiplex PCR was the method, and the copy in TCRdb shows in-frame clones only, minus some. V and J calls plus clone size are reproduced from that table; the DNA served to infer D and trimming. The table includes hundreds of thousands of clones, about four fifths detected once. This clonotype was sampled from a woman aged 80 or over with acute or convalescent COVID-19. The chain carries TRBV9 and TRBJ2-1, with 12 bases fitting TRBD2. The sample was peripheral blood. CDR3 DNA: TGTGCCAGCAGCGTACTAGCGGGGGGGCCGGGAAATGAGCAGTTCTTC. Its translation is CASSVLAGGPGNEQFF.